A single sample is the source of the 32 T cell receptor beta chains below, sequenced in a study of early T cells in non-severe SARS-CoV-2 infection. TCRdb ran MiXCR on the 5' RACE reads and lists one entry per CDR3 protein. The data hold tens of thousands of distinct CDR3 sequences, with 4% to 5% observed a single time. Sequencing input: whole blood. Source of these receptors: an adult who was a healthcare worker with PCR-confirmed SARS-CoV-2 infection or an uninfected control (not recorded which).

This clonotype appeared a few times. This chain uses TRBV5-4 with TRBJ1-5; a possible D gene is TRBD1 (6 bases). The CDR3 runs 14 residues. CDR1 is SGHNT, CDR2 YYREEE, per germline (reference sequence). Trimming shortened V by 2 bases and J by 7 bases, and 13 bases separated the two germline ends. DNA of the CDR3: TGTGCCAGCAGCTTATCGGGGGCGCGGCAGCCCCAGCATTTT. Translating it yields CASSLSGARQPQHF.

This clonotype was recorded at least ten times. V usage is TRBV15 and J usage is TRBJ1-1; D is possibly TRBD1 (6 bases). The V end was cut by 8 bases, the J end by 5 bases, with 18 bases between. Germline loops: CDR1 LNHNV, CDR2 YYDKDF (reference sequence). This CDR3 has 14 amino acids. DNA for the CDR3: TGTGCCACCCAATATAGCAGGGGCCTTACTGAAGCTTTCTTT. This translates into CATQYSRGLTEAFF.

This clonotype was detected many times. The chain joins TRBV5-1 to TRBJ2-1, with D uncertain. CDR1 and CDR2 from the germline V gene are SGHRS and YFSETQ. This CDR3 contains 13 residues. V dropped 2 bases and J dropped 7 bases, with 10 bases sitting between them. In DNA, the CDR3 is TGCGCCAGCAGCTTAGACCATGAGAATGAGCAGTTCTTC. Its translation is CASSLDHENEQFF.

This clonotype occurred many times. The chain has TRBV5-5 and TRBJ2-3, with D possibly being TRBD1 (6 bases). CDR3 length: 14 residues. Looked up from germline, CDR1 is SGHKS and CDR2 is YYEKEE (reference sequence). V gave up 0 bases and J gave up 4 bases, with 9 bases separating them. The chain's CDR3 is CASSLEQGADTQYF. In DNA, the CDR3 is TGTGCCAGCAGCTTGGAACAGGGCGCAGATACGCAGTATTTT.

The sample holds many counts of this clonotype. The V and J genes are TRBV6-1 and TRBJ2-7; tentative D call: TRBD1 (5 bases). This CDR3 has 13 amino acids. In germline, CDR1 is MNHNS, CDR2 SASEGT. Trimming left V 7 bases short and J 6 bases short, with 16 bases between. CDR3 nucleotides: TGTGCCAGCATTTCCAGATACCAGGGCGAGCAGTACTTC. Encoded protein: CASISRYQGEQYF.

This clonotype has only a few counts. The rearrangement uses TRBV7-2 and TRBJ2-5; D may be TRBD1 (5 bases). The CDR3 covers 13 residues. V shed 5 bases and J shed 5 bases, with 12 bases lying between them. Germline-derived CDR1 and CDR2 are SGHTA and FQGNSA. The DNA of the CDR3 is TGTGCCAGCAGCAGGGGTAGTCAGGAGACCCAGTACTTC. This codes for CASSRGSQETQYF.

This clonotype has at least ten counts. The V and J genes are TRBV29-1 and TRBJ2-3; 8 nucleotides align to TRBD1. Trimming cost V 6 bases and J 5 bases; bases outside gene matches: 7. This CDR3 comprises 13 residues. Germline CDR1 and CDR2: SQVTM and ANQGSEA. This CDR3 is CSVPTTGEDTQYF. The CDR3 region has the DNA TGCAGCGTCCCTACGACAGGGGAAGATACGCAGTATTTT.

V usage is TRBV6-5 and J usage is TRBJ1-1; D may be TRBD1 (5 bases). The V end was cut by 2 bases, the J end by 5 bases, with 18 bases between. This CDR3 comprises 16 residues. Germline lookup yields CDR1 MNHEY and CDR2 SVGAGI. The CDR3 is CASSYGEIGGRTEAFF. Written as DNA, the CDR3 is TGTGCCAGCAGTTACGGGGAAATTGGGGGTCGAACTGAAGCTTTCTTT.

This clonotype was seen many times. This chain connects TRBV10-3 to TRBJ2-1, with D perhaps matching TRBD1 (6 bases). CDR3 length equals 15 residues. Trimming took 6 bases from V and 5 from J, leaving 17 bases between them. Germline V gives CDR1 ENHRY, CDR2 SYGVKD. This CDR3 is CAIRDRSSKNNEQFF. DNA of the CDR3: TGTGCCATCAGAGACAGGAGTAGTAAGAACAATGAGCAGTTCTTC.

The table lists this clonotype with many counts. The chain joins TRBV7-8 to TRBJ2-1; D is perhaps TRBD1 or TRBD2 (5 bases each). The germline V gene has CDR1 SGHVS and CDR2 FQNEAQ. Trimming removed 7 bases at V and 9 bases at J, with 10 bases between. The CDR3 loop spans 11 amino acids. CDR3: CASNSRGEQFF. In DNA form, the CDR3 reads TGTGCCAGCAACTCGAGGGGTGAGCAGTTCTTC. The full variable domain, rest sourced from reference TRBV7-8 and TRBJ2-1, is GAGVSQSPRYKVAKRGQDVALRCDPISGHVSLFWYQQALGQGPEFLTYFQNEAQLDKSGLPSDRFFAERPEGSVSTLKIQRTQQEDSAVYLCASNSRGEQFFGPGTRLTVL.

The V call is TRBV11-2, the J call TRBJ1-1, with a tentative D call TRBD1 (5 bases). The CDR3 consists of 14 residues. Germline V gives CDR1 SGHAT, CDR2 FQNNGV. V dropped 1 base and J dropped 4 bases, with 10 bases sitting between them. The chain's CDR3 is CASSLVEGSTEAFF. The CDR3 nucleotides are TGTGCCAGCAGCTTAGTGGAGGGGAGCACTGAAGCTTTCTTT.

The chain uses TRBV20-1 and TRBJ2-3; D may be TRBD1 or TRBD2 (6 bases each). Germline V gene sequence: CDR1 DFQATT, CDR2 SNEGSKA (reference sequence). The length of the CDR3 is 16 residues. The V gene lost 0 bases and the J gene lost 1 base, with 14 bases spanning the gap. The CDR3 DNA is TGCAGTGCTAGAGATTCGTCTGGGGGGCGCACAGATACGCAGTATTTT. Its translation is CSARDSSGGRTDTQYF.

This clonotype was recorded a few times. The rearrangement uses TRBV11-2 and TRBJ2-7; TRBD2 might be the D (5 bases). Germline V CDR1 and CDR2: SGHAT, FQNNGV. Trimming removed 3 bases at V and 5 bases at J, with 8 bases between. The CDR3 extends over 12 amino acids. CDR3 nucleotides: TGTGCCAGCAGCTTTGGCGGGCACGAGCAGTACTTC. Translated, it gives CASSFGGHEQYF.

This clonotype came up many times. The V and J genes are TRBV12-5 and TRBJ2-2; possibly TRBD1 for D (6 bases). The CDR3 spans 14 residues. Germline-derived CDR1 and CDR2 are LGHNT and FRNRAP. The V end was cut by 2 bases, the J end by 6 bases, with 10 bases between. The CDR3 DNA is TGTGCTAGTGGTTTGCTGGGGGCGGCCGGGGAGCTGTTTTTT. It translates to CASGLLGAAGELFF.

This clonotype was observed a handful of times. The chain carries TRBV5-1 and TRBJ2-1; 15 bases line up with TRBD2. The CDR3 is 20 amino acids. CDR1 is SGHRS, CDR2 YFSETQ, per germline. Trimming cost V 4 bases and J 5 bases; bases outside gene matches: 16. CDR3 in amino acids: CASSRSPGLAGGPVHNEQFF. The CDR3 region has the DNA TGCGCCAGCAGCCGCAGCCCCGGACTAGCGGGAGGGCCAGTCCACAATGAGCAGTTCTTC. The whole variable domain, filled in from reference TRBV5-1 and TRBJ2-1, reads KAGVTQTPRYLIKTRGQQVTLSCSPISGHRSVSWYQQTPGQGLQFLFEYFSETQRNKGNFPGRFSGRQFSNSRSEMNVSTLELGDSALYLCASSRSPGLAGGPVHNEQFFGPGTRLTVL.

The V and J genes are TRBV29-1 and TRBJ2-3; TRBD2 matches 11 bases. The CDR3 sequence is 15 residues long. CDR1 SQVTM and CDR2 ANQGSEA come from the germline V gene. Trimming removed 2 bases from V and 0 bases from J; junction bases left unmatched: 1. CDR3 in DNA: TGCAGCGTTGAACGGACTAGCGGGAGCACAGATACGCAGTATTTT. Its protein is CSVERTSGSTDTQYF.

This clonotype has ten or more counts. The V and J genes are TRBV19 and TRBJ2-7; TRBD2 matches at 8 bases. Germline V CDR1 and CDR2: LNHDA, SQIVND (reference sequence). The CDR3 extends over 15 amino acids. V shed 4 bases, J shed 2 bases, and the junction held 7 bases outside the gene matches. DNA of the CDR3: TGTGCCAGTAGTACCGCTAGCGGGCTCGCCTACGAGCAGTACTTC. It encodes CASSTASGLAYEQYF.

This clonotype has a count of ten or more. This chain links TRBV20-1 with TRBJ2-7; D may be TRBD1 or TRBD2 (5 bases each). Germline loops: CDR1 DFQATT, CDR2 SNEGSKA (reference sequence). Trimming took 1 base from V and 5 from J, leaving 9 bases between them. CDR3 size: 12 residues. The CDR3 DNA sequence: TGCAGTGCTAGAGTGAGGGGAGACGAGCAGTACTTC. It yields the protein CSARVRGDEQYF.

There are many counts of this clonotype. This chain connects TRBV7-9 to TRBJ2-7; 11 positions agree with TRBD1. The CDR3 length is 16 residues. Germline values: CDR1 SEHNR, CDR2 FQNEAQ (reference sequence). V shed 0 bases, J shed 4 bases, and the junction held 5 bases outside the gene matches. The CDR3 nucleotides are TGTGCCAGCAGCTTAGCCCGGGACAGGGGGGGATACGAGCAGTACTTC. Translating gives CASSLARDRGGYEQYF.

This clonotype was observed at least ten times. V gene TRBV3-1 combines with J gene TRBJ1-5; D is possibly TRBD1 (5 bases). The V end was cut by 2 bases, the J end by 7 bases, with 12 bases between. Germline V gene sequence: CDR1 LGHDT, CDR2 YNNKEL (reference sequence). This CDR3 comprises 14 residues. CDR3 nucleotides: TGTGCCAGCAGCCAAAATGGGGCGGACCAGCCCCAGCATTTT. Translating gives CASSQNGADQPQHF. Full variable domain (outside the CDR3, taken from reference TRBV3-1 and TRBJ1-5): DTAVSQTPKYLVTQMGNDKSIKCEQNLGHDTMYWYKQDSKKFLKIMFSYNNKELIINETVPNRFSPKSPDKAHLNLHINSLELGDSAVYFCASSQNGADQPQHFGDGTRLSIL.

By share, this clonotype ranks as medium-sized. The chain uses TRBV5-6 and TRBJ2-1; D is unresolved. V lost 1 base and J 9 bases, leaving 8 bases between the germline ends. The germline CDR1 and CDR2 sequences are SGHDT and YYEEEE. The CDR3 covers 12 residues. The CDR3 sequence: CASSLQLREQFF. CDR3 DNA sequence: TGTGCCAGCAGCTTGCAGCTTCGTGAGCAGTTCTTC.

This clonotype has at least ten counts. A junction end diverges from the germline sequence, so it may reflect a read error. The chain employs TRBV7-7 and TRBJ2-5, with 13 positions matching TRBD2. Germline V CDR1 and CDR2: SSHAT, FNYEAQ (reference sequence). The CDR3 covers 15 residues. CDR3 sequence (DNA): TGTGCTAGCAGCACGGGACTAGCGGGATTGGAGACCCAGTACTTC. Its translation: CASSTGLAGLETQYF.

This clonotype was seen repeatedly, ten times or more. The chain combines TRBV15 with TRBJ2-1; tentatively, D is TRBD1 or TRBD2 (6 bases each). Germline CDR1 reads LNHNV; CDR2 reads YYDKDF (reference sequence). Trimming cost V 0 bases and J 9 bases, with 18 bases left between them. This CDR3 region has 16 residues. CDR3 sequence (DNA): TGTGCCACCAGCAGAGATTGGAGGGGGACACCCGCTGAGCAGTTCTTC. It specifies CATSRDWRGTPAEQFF. The full variable domain, its missing parts supplied by reference TRBV15 and TRBJ2-1, is DAMVIQNPRYQVTQFGKPVTLSCSQTLNHNVMYWYQQKSSQAPKLLFHYYDKDFNNEADTPDNFQSRRPNTSFCFLDIRSPGLGDTAMYLCATSRDWRGTPAEQFFGPGTRLTVL.

This clonotype was recorded many times. J is TRBJ2-7 and V is TRBV12-3 or TRBV12-4; tentative D call: TRBD1 (6 bases). Trimming left V 6 bases short and J 2 bases short, with 11 bases between. CDR3 size: 13 residues. The CDR3 spells CASREGGAYEQYF. The CDR3 nucleotides are TGTGCCAGCAGAGAAGGGGGAGCCTACGAGCAGTACTTC.

The V and J genes are TRBV18 and TRBJ1-4; a possible D gene is TRBD1 (5 bases). The germline V gene encodes CDR1 KGHSH and CDR2 LQKENI. The CDR3 length is 15 residues. The V end lost 1 base, the J end lost 8 bases, and 14 bases lay between the germline ends. This CDR3 reads CASSPQDTRGEKLFF. The CDR3 DNA is TGTGCCAGCTCACCACAGGACACGCGTGGCGAAAAACTGTTTTTT. The variable domain in full, completed from reference TRBV18 and TRBJ1-4, reads NAGVMQNPRHLVRRRGQEARLRCSPMKGHSHVYWYRQLPEEGLKFMVYLQKENIIDESGMPKERFSAEFPKEGPSILRIQQVVRGDSAAYFCASSPQDTRGEKLFFGSGTQLSVL.

This clonotype occurred many times. The chain carries TRBV20-1 and TRBJ2-7; unclear D gene. From germline, CDR1 is DFQATT and CDR2 SNEGSKA (reference sequence). The CDR3 covers 14 residues. V shed 0 bases and J shed 1 base, with 10 bases lying between them. CDR3 sequence (DNA): TGCAGTGCTAGAGATGTAGCAGCTTCCTACGAGCAGTACTTC. Protein product: CSARDVAASYEQYF.

The chain is built from TRBV2 and TRBJ1-4; a weak D match, TRBD1 (5 bases). Germline V gene lookup returns CDR1 SNHLY and CDR2 FYNNEI. The CDR3 has 14 residues. The germline V and J ends were trimmed by 6 bases and 0 bases, with 8 bases remaining between them. CDR3 sequence: CASRQGATNEKLFF. The CDR3 nucleotides are TGTGCCAGCAGGCAAGGGGCAACTAATGAAAAACTGTTTTTT.

CDR3 sequence reads: CASSPGTGDEQFF. The DNA for the CDR3 is TGTGCCAGCAGTCCCGGGACAGGGGATGAGCAGTTCTTC. The chain combines TRBV12-3 or TRBV12-4 with TRBJ2-1; 10 nucleotides align to TRBD1. This CDR3 has 13 residues. V trimming: 5 bases; J trimming: 8 bases; junction bases outside the gene matches: 3.

This clonotype was seen many times. The chain recombines TRBV5-1 with TRBJ2-1; 10 bases match TRBD2. Losses at the gene ends were 5 bases for V and 7 bases for J; bases not matched to a gene: 6. The CDR3 is made up of 14 amino acids. Germline lookup yields CDR1 SGHRS and CDR2 YFSETQ. The CDR3 sequence is CASSGLAGVNEQFF. CDR3 coding DNA: TGCGCCAGCAGTGGTCTAGCGGGGGTAAATGAGCAGTTCTTC. The whole variable domain, filled in from reference TRBV5-1 and TRBJ2-1, reads KAGVTQTPRYLIKTRGQQVTLSCSPISGHRSVSWYQQTPGQGLQFLFEYFSETQRNKGNFPGRFSGRQFSNSRSEMNVSTLELGDSALYLCASSGLAGVNEQFFGPGTRLTVL.

This clonotype has ten or more counts. This chain links TRBV5-4 with TRBJ1-1; no firm D call. CDR1 and CDR2 (germline): SGHNT, YYREEE (reference sequence). Trimming cost V 0 bases and J 6 bases, with 18 bases left between them. The CDR3 sequence is 16 residues long. The CDR3 is CASSLGTGGAGSEAFF. CDR3 DNA: TGTGCCAGCAGCTTGGGGACGGGAGGCGCGGGGTCTGAAGCTTTCTTT.

This clonotype was seen a handful of times. The V and J genes are TRBV19 and TRBJ1-5; D is ambiguous. CDR3 length equals 15 residues. Germline lookup yields CDR1 LNHDA and CDR2 SQIVND (reference sequence). V lost 7 bases to trimming and J lost 1 base, with 14 bases between them. The CDR3 bases are TGTGCCAGTAATCCGACCTCAACGAGCAATCAGCCCCAGCATTTT. This codes for CASNPTSTSNQPQHF.

Many counts were recorded for this clonotype. This sequence joins TRBV5-1 and TRBJ1-5, with 7 bases identical to TRBD1. The CDR3 has 15 residues. Germline V lookup: CDR1 SGHRS, CDR2 YFSETQ. Unmatched junction bases numbered 10, after V lost 4 bases and J lost 6 bases. The CDR3, as DNA: TGCGCCAGCAGCCGTGAGGGGGCGGTTGGTCAGCCCCAGCATTTT. Translated, it gives CASSREGAVGQPQHF.